The 24 T cell receptor beta chains given below trace back to one sample, sequenced in a study of tumor and adjacent non-tumor tissue in lung cancer. RNA was extracted from bulk tissue without any cell sorting. TCRbeta libraries were built with three rounds of nested PCR, modified from ARM-PCR. In TCRdb, the multiplex PCR reads were re-called with MiXCR into one record per CDR3 protein. The sample includes roughly 150,000 distinct CDR3 sequences, around two thirds of them seen just once. The sequencing input was lung tumor tissue. These receptors were obtained from a man aged 55 to 70 with small cell lung cancer.

The chain recombines TRBV7-9 with TRBJ2-1, with TRBD2 matching over 13 bases. The V gene end was trimmed by 4 bases and the J gene end by 0 bases; junction bases not matched to a gene: 24. The length of the CDR3 is 24 residues. The germline V gene has CDR1 SEHNR and CDR2 FQNEAQ (reference sequence). The CDR3 here is CASSSRGRGQLAGGLFSSYNEQFF. The CDR3 DNA reads as TGTGCCAGCAGCTCCCGAGGGCGCGGCCAACTAGCGGGAGGGTTATTTAGCTCCTACAATGAGCAGTTCTTC.

Comments on this clonotype: Here the CDR3 omits its conserved ending phenylalanine or tryptophan, so a read error is the likely source. The chain couples TRBV29-1 to TRBJ2-3; D tentatively reads TRBD1 or TRBD2 (6 bases each). CDR1 is SQVTM, CDR2 ANQGSEA, per germline. V lost 7 bases, J lost 5 bases, and 19 bases lay in between. CDR3 length: 14 residues. Written as DNA, the CDR3 is TGCAGCGGCGTTTATGGGGGGCGCAAAGATACGCAGTATTTG. Protein sequence: CSGVYGGRKDTQYL.

In this sample, this clonotype turned up a few times. The chain couples TRBV6-6 to TRBJ2-1; no clear D. Trimming took off 0 bases at V and 5 bases at J, with 8 bases between the two ends. Germline CDR1 is MNHNY and CDR2 is SVGAGI (reference sequence). The CDR3 spans 14 residues. CDR3 sequence (DNA): TGTGCCAGCAGTTACTCTTGGCAGAACAATGAGCAGTTCTTC. It translates to CASSYSWQNNEQFF.

A note on this clonotype: With a much larger clone just one base away, this may be a read error. This chain joins TRBV12-3 or TRBV12-4 and TRBJ2-3, with 10 nucleotides matching TRBD2. The CDR3 is made up of 12 amino acids. CDR3 in amino acids: CASSSSSGSPSW. CDR3 in DNA: TGTGCCAGCAGCTCATCTAGCGGGAGCCCCTCCTGG.

With respect to this clonotype: Being one base from a much bigger clone, this may be a read error. This rearrangement joins TRBV20-1 to TRBJ1-1; weak D call: TRBD1 (5 bases). Germline V gene data show CDR1 as DFQATT and CDR2 as SNEGSKA (reference sequence). Trimming took 7 bases from V and 1 from J, leaving 13 bases between them. CDR3 length: 13 residues. CDR3 region: CSVGQRANTEAFF. The CDR3 DNA follows: TGCAGTGTGGGGCAGAGGGCGAACACTGAAGCTTTCTTT.

This clonotype showed up many times. This chain joins TRBV12-3 or TRBV12-4 and TRBJ2-2, with 14 bases matching TRBD2. The V segment lost 6 bases and the J segment 5 bases; nucleotides outside the gene matches: 17. The CDR3 sequence is 20 residues long. The CDR3 DNA reads as TGTGCCAGCAGCCGACGACAGGGTACGGGACTAGCGGGAGTTACCGGGGAGCTGTTTTTT. Translation gives CASSRRQGTGLAGVTGELFF.

Concerning this clonotype itself: Without the conserved terminal phenylalanine or tryptophan, this CDR3 likely stems from a read error. The chain couples TRBV5-5 to TRBJ2-5, with D perhaps matching TRBD2 (5 bases). Trimming stripped 7 bases from V and 3 bases from J, with 13 bases between. Germline V gives CDR1 SGHKS, CDR2 YYEKEE (reference sequence). CDR3 size: 13 residues. In DNA, the CDR3 is TGTGCCAGCTCTCCCGGGGTGGAAGAGACCCAGTACTCC. It translates to CASSPGVEETQYS.

This clonotype showed up just a few times. CDR3 in amino acids: CSVRRGLDTEAFF. The CDR3 nucleotides are TGCAGCGTTCGCAGGGGGCTGGACACTGAAGCTTTCTTT. This rearrangement joins TRBV29-1 to TRBJ1-1, with TRBD1 matching over 8 bases. The CDR3 is 13 amino acids. V trimming: 5 bases; J trimming: 3 bases; junction bases outside the gene matches: 5. From germline, CDR1 is SQVTM and CDR2 ANQGSEA.

The chain couples TRBV15 to TRBJ2-1, with D uncertain. Trimming removed 2 bases from V and 8 bases from J, with 10 bases in between. Looked up from germline, CDR1 is LNHNV and CDR2 is YYDKDF (reference sequence). The CDR3 is made up of 13 amino acids. CDR3 DNA: TGTGCCACCAGCAGAACTATCTTGCATGAGCAGTTCTTC. It is translated as CATSRTILHEQFF.

This rearrangement joins TRBV5-4 to TRBJ2-1; weak D call: TRBD2 (7 bases). Germline V lookup: CDR1 SGHNT, CDR2 YYREEE (reference sequence). The CDR3 covers 16 residues. V lost 4 bases and J lost 2, with 16 bases in between. In DNA, the CDR3 is TGTGCCAGCAGCGGGGCGGCGGGGGCTACCTACAATGAGCAGTTCTTC. This gives the protein CASSGAAGATYNEQFF. Full variable domain (rest looked up from reference TRBV5-4 and TRBJ2-1): ETGVTQSPTHLIKTRGQQVTLRCSSQSGHNTVSWYQQALGQGPQFIFQYYREEENGRGNFPPRFSGLQFPNYSSELNVNALELDDSALYLCASSGAAGATYNEQFFGPGTRLTVL.

The CDR3 loop reads CAWRRGTPTYEQYV. CDR3 sequence (DNA): TGTGCCTGGAGGAGGGGGACTCCCACCTACGAGCAGTACGTC. V usage is TRBV30 and J usage is TRBJ2-7, with D perhaps assigned TRBD1 or TRBD2 (6 bases each). The CDR3 is made up of 14 amino acids. Germline V CDR1 and CDR2: GTSNPN, SVGIG (reference sequence). Deletions cut 3 bases from V and 2 bases from J, with 14 bases between.

A word on this clonotype: The junction and the germline gene differ at one end; a read error may be behind it. The chain recombines TRBV5-1 with TRBJ2-2; D possibly uses TRBD1 or TRBD2 (5 bases each). The CDR3 has 18 residues. Germline assignment: CDR1 SGHRS and CDR2 YFSETQ. In nucleotides, the CDR3 is TGCGCCAGCAGTCCCGAGGGGAGCAAGGGTTTATACACCGGGGATCTGTTTTTT. Its protein product is CASSPEGSKGLYTGDLFF.

This clonotype was detected ten times or more. This chain links TRBV20-1 with TRBJ1-2; tentatively, D is TRBD1 (6 bases). The CDR3 has 14 residues. Trimming left V 0 bases short and J 4 bases short, with 12 bases between. CDR1 and CDR2 (germline): DFQATT, SNEGSKA (reference sequence). The CDR3 region has the DNA TGCAGTGCTAGAGATCAACAGGGCGGCTATGGCTACACCTTC. Its translation: CSARDQQGGYGYTF.

Remarks on this clonotype: This likely comes from a read error, as the CDR3 has no conserved phenylalanine or tryptophan at its end. The DNA is left out, because the CDR3 cannot be placed on it with certainty; the CDR3 is given as TCRdb lists it. The CDR3: CSARDVRQRGMNTEAFL. This chain connects TRBV20-1 to TRBJ1-1; TRBD1 was called by the table and not checked on the DNA. The CDR3 length equals 17 residues, ends included. Germline V CDR1 and CDR2: DFQATT, SNEGSKA (reference sequence).

Concerning this clonotype: A much larger clone differs from this one at a single base, so this may be a read error. This rearrangement joins TRBV20-1 to TRBJ2-1; TRBD2 aligns across 9 bases. The germline V gene encodes CDR1 DFQATT and CDR2 SNEGSKA (reference sequence). The CDR3 contains 13 residues. The CDR3 region has the DNA TGCAGTGCTGGGGGACTAGCATTCCATGAGCATTTCTTC. Translating it yields CSAGGLAFHEHFF.

This sequence joins TRBV28 and TRBJ2-7; 9 bases agree with TRBD1. The CDR3 is 15 amino acids. With 6 bases clipped from V and 1 base from J, the junction kept 7 bases outside the gene matches. The germline gives CDR1 MDHEN, CDR2 SYDVKM. The CDR3 spells CASSQPGQGSYEQYF. CDR3 bases: TGTGCCAGCAGCCAACCGGGACAGGGTTCCTACGAGCAGTACTTC.

The chain has TRBV29-1 and TRBJ1-2; D might be TRBD1 (5 bases). The V and J ends lost 6 bases and 10 bases respectively, with 24 bases between them. Germline V gives CDR1 SQVTM, CDR2 ANQGSEA. The CDR3 sequence is 14 residues long. The DNA for the CDR3 is TGCAGCGTCGGGCTCGGGACGAGGCGTCCCGTCTACACCTTC. Translation gives CSVGLGTRRPVYTF.

On this clonotype itself: The junction does not match germline at one end; this may be a read error. The rearrangement joins TRBV28 to TRBJ2-5; possible D gene TRBD1, 6 bases. Germline CDR1 and CDR2: MDHEN and SYDVKM. This CDR3 region has 15 residues. The CDR3 here is CASSKTGPSREIQYF. DNA of the CDR3: TGTGCTAGCAGTAAGACAGGCCCATCCCGAGAGATCCAGTACTTC.

This clonotype was picked up a small number of times. A much larger clone lies a single base off, so this may be a read error. The V and J genes are TRBV12-3 or TRBV12-4 and TRBJ1-2, with D possibly TRBD1 on 6 matching bases. The V end was cut by 1 base, the J end by 8 bases, with 11 bases between. The CDR3 loop spans 13 amino acids. Here the CDR3 reads CASSLGRGNGYTF. CDR3 nucleotides: TGTGCCAGCAGTTTAGGCAGGGGAAACGGCTACACCTTC.

Worth noting for this clonotype: Because it lacks the conserved phenylalanine or tryptophan at the end, this CDR3 is likely a read error. The chain joins TRBV11-1 to TRBJ2-7; 9 positions match TRBD1. The assigned J gene may be wrong: the sequence end matches TRBJ2-1 better. CDR1 is SGHAT and CDR2 is FQDESV in the germline V gene (reference sequence). The CDR3 contains 12 residues. The DNA for the CDR3 is TGTGACAGCAGCGGACAGGGGCGCGAGCAGTTCATC. Amino acids: CDSSGQGREQFI.

Of note for this clonotype: A read error is possible here, since a much larger clone lies one base away. The gene calls are TRBV20-1 and TRBJ2-7; 7 bases agree with TRBD2. In germline, CDR1 is DFQATT, CDR2 SNEGSKA (reference sequence). CDR3 size: 15 residues. J lost 3 bases, V lost 3 bases, and 11 bases had no gene match. Written as DNA, the CDR3 is TGCAGTGCTAGGGGGGAGGGAGAGGGTTTCTACGAGCAGTACTTC. It translates to CSARGEGEGFYEQYF.

A remark on this clonotype: A much more abundant neighbour one base away suggests this may be a read error. The chain joins TRBV4-1 to TRBJ2-7, with TRBD1 as a possible D gene (6 bases). Germline CDR1 reads MGHRA; CDR2 reads YSYEKL. The CDR3 sequence is 13 residues long. The CDR3 protein is CSSSHLQGYEQYF. The CDR3 DNA sequence: TGCTCCAGCAGCCATTTACAGGGCTACGAGCAGTACTTC.

This clonotype came up many times. The chain links TRBV20-1 to TRBJ1-2, with TRBD1 matching 7 bases. V shed 4 bases, J shed 4 bases, and the junction held 6 bases outside the gene matches. This CDR3 contains 13 residues. Germline-derived CDR1 and CDR2 are DFQATT and SNEGSKA (reference sequence). CDR3 DNA: TGCAGTGCTACTTCACAGGGGATCTATGGCTACACCTTC. The encoded protein is CSATSQGIYGYTF.

With regard to this clonotype: The conserved phenylalanine or tryptophan is not found at the CDR3 terminus, so this likely reflects a read error. No DNA is shown, since the ends of the CDR3 on it are uncertain; the CDR3 is the one TCRdb lists. This chain uses TRBV6-5 with TRBJ1-6; the table gives TRBD1 as D, unverified against the DNA. The CDR3 region is 16 residues in length, termini included. The germline V gene encodes CDR1 MNHEY and CDR2 SVGAGI. The CDR3 spells CASSRSVDRGRSPIHL.